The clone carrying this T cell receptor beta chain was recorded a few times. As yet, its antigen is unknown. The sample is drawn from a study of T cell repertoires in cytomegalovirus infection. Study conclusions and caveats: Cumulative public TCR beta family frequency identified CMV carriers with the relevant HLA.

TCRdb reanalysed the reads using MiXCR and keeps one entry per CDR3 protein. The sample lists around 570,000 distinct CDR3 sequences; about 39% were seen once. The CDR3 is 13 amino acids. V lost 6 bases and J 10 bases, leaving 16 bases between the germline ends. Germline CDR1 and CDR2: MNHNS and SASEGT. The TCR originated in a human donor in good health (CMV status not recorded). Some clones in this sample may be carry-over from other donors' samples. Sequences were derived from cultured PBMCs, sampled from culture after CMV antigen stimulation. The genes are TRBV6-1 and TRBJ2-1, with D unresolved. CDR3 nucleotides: TGTGCCAGCAGGACGACCACTACCGGGGAGCAGTTCTTC. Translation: CASRTTTTGEQFF.